Following are 14 T cell receptor beta chains from one sample sequenced in a study of blood T cell repertoires in COVID-19. Using immunoSEQ multiplex PCR, the repertoire was profiled, and TCRdb retains in-frame clones only, with some absent. This table has approximately 240,000 clones, approximately 90% appearing once. Sample: PBMCs or T cells enriched from blood (not recorded which). The receptors here all came from a woman aged 25 to 45 with acute COVID-19.

The chain combines TRBV7-2 with TRBJ1-2, with D possibly matching TRBD1 (5 bases). This CDR3 comprises 15 residues. Trimming shortened V by 6 bases and J by 2 bases, and 16 bases separated the two germline ends. The V gene's germline CDR1 is SGHTA and CDR2 FQGNSA. CDR3 region: CASSPDRRVNYGYTF. CDR3 bases: TGTGCCAGCAGTCCAGACCGCAGGGTCAACTATGGCTACACCTTC. The complete variable domain, with remaining parts taken from reference TRBV7-2 and TRBJ1-2, reads GAGVSQSPSNKVTEKGKDVELRCDPISGHTALYWYRQSLGQGLEFLIYFQGNSAPDKSGLPSDRFSAERTGGSVSTLTIQRTQQEDSAVYLCASSPDRRVNYGYTFGSGTRLTVV.

The V and J genes are TRBV28 and TRBJ1-5, with no clear D. Trimming stripped 6 bases from V and 5 bases from J, with 11 bases between. From germline, CDR1 is MDHEN and CDR2 SYDVKM. The CDR3 loop spans 13 amino acids. The CDR3 is CASRSVSYQPQHF. CDR3 bases: TGTGCCAGCAGATCAGTGTCTTATCAGCCCCAGCATTTT.

This chain links TRBV4-3 with TRBJ1-6; D is possibly TRBD1 (6 bases). There are 20 residues in the CDR3. V was trimmed by 2 bases and J by 0 bases, leaving 20 bases between them. Germline V lookup: CDR1 LGHNA, CDR2 YSLEER. CDR3: CASSQNPGTTDSSYNSPLHF. The DNA of the CDR3 is TGCGCCAGCAGCCAAAACCCCGGGACAACGGATAGCTCCTATAATTCACCCCTCCACTTT.

The table lists this clone with a count of one. The chain uses TRBV12-3 or TRBV12-4 and TRBJ1-3; TRBD1 might be the D (6 bases). The CDR3 is 12 residues long. V was trimmed by 7 bases and J by 3 bases, leaving 7 bases between them. The CDR3 reads CASKQGGNTIYF. The CDR3 coding sequence is TGTGCCAGCAAACAGGGTGGAAACACCATATATTTT.

The V call is TRBV5-1, the J call TRBJ2-3; a weak D match, TRBD2 (6 bases). The CDR3 totals 15 residues. Germline lookup yields CDR1 SGHRS and CDR2 YFSETQ. The germline V and J ends were trimmed by 4 bases and 2 bases, with 14 bases remaining between them. The CDR3 DNA reads TGCGCCAGCAGCCGGGACTTATCTTACACAGATACGCAGTATTTT. It encodes CASSRDLSYTDTQYF.

This sequence joins TRBV5-1 and TRBJ2-3; the match to TRBD1 covers 9 bases. The length of the CDR3 is 16 residues. CDR1 and CDR2 from the germline V gene are SGHRS and YFSETQ. J lost 2 bases, V lost 0 bases, and 4 bases had no gene match. The CDR3: CASSLVGQGPTDTQYF. Here the CDR3 DNA reads TGCGCCAGCAGCTTGGTCGGACAGGGGCCCACAGATACGCAGTATTTT.

This chain links TRBV3-1 (or the pseudogene TRBV3-2) with TRBJ2-5, with TRBD2 identical over 9 bases. Germline V gene lookup returns CDR1 LGHDT and CDR2 YNNKEL (reference sequence). This CDR3 region has 12 residues. Unmatched junction bases numbered 2, after V lost 6 bases and J lost 6 bases. The CDR3 loop reads CASSSGGQTQYF. The CDR3 DNA sequence: TGTGCCAGCAGTAGCGGGGGACAGACCCAGTACTTC.

This clone was seen only once. The DNA for the CDR3 is TGTGCCACCACTACCACAGGGAATCAGCCCCAGCATTTT. Amino acid sequence: CATTTTGNQPQHF. The gene calls are TRBV19 and TRBJ1-5; D is perhaps TRBD1 (6 bases). The CDR3 is 13 residues long. Germline CDR1 and CDR2: LNHDA and SQIVND (reference sequence). V was clipped by 10 bases and J by 4 bases, with 14 bases between them.

The chain joins TRBV28 to TRBJ1-5; no clear D. CDR3 length: 15 residues. V was shortened by 6 bases and J by 5 bases, with 17 bases between the two germline ends. Per germline, CDR1 MDHEN and CDR2 SYDVKM. CDR3 coding DNA: TGTGCCAGCAGACACGGGTCCCGCTCCCATCAGCCCCAGCATTTT. Protein sequence: CASRHGSRSHQPQHF. The variable domain in full, with the rest retrieved from reference TRBV28 and TRBJ1-5, is DVKVTQSSRYLVKRTGEKVFLECVQDMDHENMFWYRQDPGLGLRLIYFSYDVKMKEKGDIPEGYSVSREKKERFSLILESASTNQTSMYLCASRHGSRSHQPQHFGDGTRLSIL.

The rearrangement joins TRBV28 to TRBJ2-1, with TRBD2 identical over 10 bases. Germline V lookup: CDR1 MDHEN, CDR2 SYDVKM. The CDR3 is made up of 15 amino acids. V shed 5 bases, J shed 6 bases, and the junction held 7 bases outside the gene matches. For the CDR3, the DNA is TGTGCCAGCAGTCGAGCGGGAGGGCGCCTCAATGAGCAGTTCTTC. The encoded protein is CASSRAGGRLNEQFF.

The chain combines TRBV2 with TRBJ1-4, with TRBD1 as a possible D gene (6 bases). This CDR3 region has 14 residues. CDR1 and CDR2 from the germline V gene are SNHLY and FYNNEI. V gave up 6 bases and J gave up 5 bases, with 13 bases separating them. CDR3 nucleotides: TGTGCCAGCAGCCCGACAGGACGGAATGAAAAACTGTTTTTT. As protein: CASSPTGRNEKLFF.

The genes are TRBV7-6 and TRBJ1-1, with D tentatively TRBD1 (5 bases). CDR1 is SGHVS and CDR2 is FNYEAQ in the germline V gene. The CDR3 sequence is 16 residues long. The ends were cut back, 5 bases at V and 3 bases at J, with 19 bases in the middle. The DNA of the CDR3 is TGTGCCAGCAGCGAGTTTAAGGTACAGGCCCACACTGAAGCTTTCTTT. This codes for CASSEFKVQAHTEAFF.

The J gene is TRBJ1-2, the V gene TRBV7-2; 7 nucleotides align to TRBD1. CDR1 and CDR2 from the germline V gene are SGHTA and FQGNSA. The V gene end was trimmed by 2 bases and the J gene end by 4 bases; junction bases not matched to a gene: 4. CDR3 length: 14 amino acids. The CDR3 sequence: CASSLTRQGYGYTF. The CDR3 nucleotides are TGTGCCAGCAGCTTAACACGACAGGGCTATGGCTACACCTTC.

The chain combines TRBV6-1 with TRBJ1-1; no definite D call. The ends were cut back, 5 bases at V and 2 bases at J, with 12 bases in the middle. The CDR3 has 14 residues. Germline CDR1 and CDR2: MNHNS and SASEGT. CDR3 nucleotide sequence: TGTGCCAGCAGTTTGGGTGGAGGTAACACTGAAGCTTTCTTT. Protein product: CASSLGGGNTEAFF.